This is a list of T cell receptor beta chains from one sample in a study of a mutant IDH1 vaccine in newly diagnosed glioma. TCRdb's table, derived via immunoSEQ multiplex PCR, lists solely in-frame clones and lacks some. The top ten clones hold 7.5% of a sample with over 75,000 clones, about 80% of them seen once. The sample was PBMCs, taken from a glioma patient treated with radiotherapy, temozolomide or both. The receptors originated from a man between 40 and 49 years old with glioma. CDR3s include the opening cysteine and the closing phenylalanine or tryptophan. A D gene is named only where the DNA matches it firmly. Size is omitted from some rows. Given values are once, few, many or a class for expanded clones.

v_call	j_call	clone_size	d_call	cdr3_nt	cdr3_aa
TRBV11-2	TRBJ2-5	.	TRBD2	TGTGCCACCTCAGCGGGGCAAGAGACCCAGTACTTC	CATSAGQETQYF
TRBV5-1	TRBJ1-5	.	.	TGCGCCAGCAGCTTGTCAGGGATGAACCAGCCCCAGCATTTT	CASSLSGMNQPQHF
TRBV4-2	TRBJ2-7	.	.	TGTGCCAGCAGCCAAGGGGAGGACCCTTTTAGCTCCTACGAGCAGTACTTC	CASSQGEDPFSSYEQYF
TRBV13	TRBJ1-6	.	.	TGTGCCAGCAGCTTAGCCGGGGTCTATAATTCACCCCTCCACTTT	CASSLAGVYNSPLHF
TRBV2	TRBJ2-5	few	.	TGTGCCAGCAGTGAGAGTGTGGAACACCCCCAAGAGACCCAGTACTTC	CASSESVEHPQETQYF
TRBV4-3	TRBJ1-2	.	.	TGCGCCAGCAGCCAAGGTTGGCAGGCCTATGGCTACACCTTC	CASSQGWQAYGYTF
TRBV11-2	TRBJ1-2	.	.	TGTGCCAGCAGCGTATCAGGGTCCGGCTATGGCTACACCTTC	CASSVSGSGYGYTF
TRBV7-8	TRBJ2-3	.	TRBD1	TGTGCCAGCAGCTTAGCGGGACAGGGAATAGGAGATACGCAGTATTTT	CASSLAGQGIGDTQYF
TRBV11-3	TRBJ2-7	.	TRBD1	TGTGCCAGCAGTTCAGGGGGCTTAGGGGAGCAGTACTTC	CASSSGGLGEQYF
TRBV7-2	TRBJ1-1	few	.	TGTGCCAGCAGCTTAGTGAGGATTGCTGAAGCTTTCTTT	CASSLVRIAEAFF
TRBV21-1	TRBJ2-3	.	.	TGTGCCAGCAGCAAAAGGCCGGGACAGGGGGCTGGGGATACGCAGTATTTT	CASSKRPGQGAGDTQYF
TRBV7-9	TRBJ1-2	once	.	TGTGCCAGCATATCCAGGGGAAGCTATGGCTACACCTTC	CASISRGSYGYTF
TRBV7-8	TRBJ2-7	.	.	TGTGCCAGCAGCTTAGCTTTGACAGAAACATCGTACTTC	CASSLALTETSYF
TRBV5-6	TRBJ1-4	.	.	TGTGCCAGCAGCCCCGACAGGAACGATGAAAAACTGTTTTTT	CASSPDRNDEKLFF
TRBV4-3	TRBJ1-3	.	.	TGCGCCAGCAGCCAAGTCGGAGGGGGGACCTCTGGAAACACCATATATTTT	CASSQVGGGTSGNTIYF
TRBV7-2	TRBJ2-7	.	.	TGTGCCAGCAGCTTATACGACTACGAGCAGTACTTC	CASSLYDYEQYF